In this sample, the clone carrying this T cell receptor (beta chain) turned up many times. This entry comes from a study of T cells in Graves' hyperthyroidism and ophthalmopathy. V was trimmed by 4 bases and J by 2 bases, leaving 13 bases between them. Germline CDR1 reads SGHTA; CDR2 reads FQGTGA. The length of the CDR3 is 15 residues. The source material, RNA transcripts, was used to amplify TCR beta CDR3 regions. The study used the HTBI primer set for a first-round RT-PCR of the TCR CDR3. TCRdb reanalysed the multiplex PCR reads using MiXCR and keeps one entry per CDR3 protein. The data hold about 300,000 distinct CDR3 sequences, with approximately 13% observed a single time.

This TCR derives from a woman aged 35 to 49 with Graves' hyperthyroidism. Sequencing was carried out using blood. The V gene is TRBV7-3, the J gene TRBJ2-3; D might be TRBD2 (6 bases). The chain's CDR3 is CASSYRPGVTDTQYF. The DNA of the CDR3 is TGTGCCAGCAGCTATCGACCGGGAGTCACAGATACGCAGTATTTT.